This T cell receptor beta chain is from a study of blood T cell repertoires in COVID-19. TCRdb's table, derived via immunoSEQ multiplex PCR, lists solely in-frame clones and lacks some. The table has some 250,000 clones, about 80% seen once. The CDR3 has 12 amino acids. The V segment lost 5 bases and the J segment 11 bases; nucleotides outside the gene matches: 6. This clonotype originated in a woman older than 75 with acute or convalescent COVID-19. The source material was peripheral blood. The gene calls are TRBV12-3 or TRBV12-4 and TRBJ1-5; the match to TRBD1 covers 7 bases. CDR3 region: CASSPDRYAQHF. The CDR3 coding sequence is TGTGCCAGCAGTCCGGACAGGTACGCCCAGCATTTT.